Following are 7 T cell receptor beta chains from one sample sequenced in a study of response to subunit inactivated influenza vaccine. MiXCR, applied by TCRdb to the RT-PCR reads, yields one record per CDR3 protein. The data contain about 800,000 distinct CDR3 sequences, about 20% of them singletons. This specimen was PBMCs from blood, taken 5 days after vaccination. The receptors originated from a man in his fifties or sixties who received an inactivated influenza vaccine.

In this sample, this clonotype turned up a few times. CDR3 in amino acids: CSASYPFAIYNEQFF. The CDR3 DNA follows: TGCAGTGCTAGTTACCCGTTTGCTATTTACAATGAGCAGTTCTTC. This chain uses TRBV20-1 with TRBJ2-1; no clear D. Germline V gene data show CDR1 as DFQATT and CDR2 as SNEGSKA (reference sequence). V was clipped by 3 bases and J by 4 bases, with 16 bases between them. This CDR3 is 15 amino acids long.

The J gene is TRBJ2-3, the V gene TRBV20-1, with TRBD2 identical over 8 bases. The CDR3 extends over 14 amino acids. Germline V gene data show CDR1 as DFQATT and CDR2 as SNEGSKA (reference sequence). V shed 5 bases and J 1 base; nucleotides not matched to a gene: 5. CDR3 nucleotides: TGCAGTGCTGATCTAGCGGGCCGCACAGATACGCAGTATTTT. It codes for CSADLAGRTDTQYF.

This clonotype occurred a few times. The V call is TRBV12-3 or TRBV12-4, the J call TRBJ2-1, with D maybe TRBD2 (6 bases). Trimming shortened V by 6 bases and J by 8 bases, and 23 bases separated the two germline ends. The CDR3 runs to 16 residues. The CDR3 protein is CASSHGRDSESDEQFF. CDR3 sequence (DNA): TGTGCCAGCAGCCATGGCCGGGACTCCGAGTCGGATGAGCAGTTCTTC.

This clonotype was seen more than once but under ten times. The rearrangement links TRBV27 to TRBJ2-7; 7 bases fit TRBD1. The CDR3 extends over 14 amino acids. The germline V gene encodes CDR1 MNHEY and CDR2 SMNVEV (reference sequence). Trimming took 3 bases from V and 4 from J; bases not matched to a gene: 6. The CDR3 DNA is TGTGCCAGCAGTTTTTGGGACAGCCAGTACGAGCAGTACTTC. Its protein is CASSFWDSQYEQYF.

This clonotype was counted a few times. The V call is TRBV29-1, the J call TRBJ2-7; no definite D call. This CDR3 comprises 11 residues. The V and J ends lost 6 bases and 3 bases respectively, with 9 bases between them. The germline gives CDR1 SQVTM, CDR2 ANQGSEA. The DNA of the CDR3 is TGCAGCGTAAGGGCCGGCTACGAGCAGTACTTC. It encodes CSVRAGYEQYF.

This clonotype was recorded only once. A far bigger clonotype differs at one base, so this is likely a read error. V usage is TRBV12-3 or TRBV12-4 and J usage is TRBJ2-5; maybe TRBD1 (6 bases). Deletions cut 5 bases from V and 5 bases from J, with 12 bases between. The CDR3 is 13 residues long. The CDR3 region is CASSPGQHETQYF. Here the CDR3 DNA reads TGTGCCAGCAGTCCTGGACAGCACGAGACCCAGTACTTC.

This clonotype was counted a few times. The chain is built from TRBV10-3 and TRBJ1-5, with TRBD1 matching over 12 bases. CDR3 length: 17 residues. Germline V gene sequence: CDR1 ENHRY, CDR2 SYGVKD. After removal of 7 bases from V and 1 base from J, the junction contained 8 bases not matched to a gene. The CDR3 coding sequence is TGTGCCATCAACGACGGGACAGGGGGCGGGAGCAATCAGCCCCAGCATTTT. Translation: CAINDGTGGGSNQPQHF.